The T cell receptor (beta chain) under discussion was sequenced for a study of T cell responses to AZD1222 COVID-19 vaccine. Findings of the study overall: Regions left unmutated in variants are reportedly the target of nearly half of spike-specific TCRs.

J was trimmed by 10 bases and V by 1 base; bases with no gene match: 6. The CDR3 consists of 14 residues. Germline V gives CDR1 MGHRA, CDR2 YSYEKL. Produced via immunoSEQ multiplex PCR; TCRdb's table is partial and in-frame only. There are about 120,000 clones in the sample; 87% occur only once, and 2.6% lies in the top ten. Points on this clone: What it binds is not known.

The chain uses TRBV4-1 and TRBJ2-1; TRBD1 agrees at 8 bases. This TCR derives from an adult who received the AZD1222 COVID-19 vaccine. Sequencing used peripheral blood, obtained 28 days after the second AZD1222 dose. The CDR3: CASSQADRGGEQFF. The CDR3 DNA reads TGCGCCAGCAGCCAAGCCGACAGGGGCGGCGAGCAGTTCTTC.